The text below deals with one T cell receptor beta chain. The target antigen is unknown. Looked up from germline, CDR1 is MDHEN and CDR2 is SYDVKM. The CDR3 extends over 15 amino acids. Trimming stripped 4 bases from V and 1 base from J, with 13 bases between. This entry belongs to a study of T cell responses to AZD1222 COVID-19 vaccine. Profiling relied on immunoSEQ multiplex PCR, and the TCRdb table lists in-frame clones only, not all of them. The data show approximately 68,000 clones, around nine tenths seen once. Study outcomes and limitations: Donor demographics were predominantly white British with a female majority; clonal diversity may be underestimated.

The chain uses TRBV28 and TRBJ1-1; D is uncertain. The starting material was peripheral blood, obtained 28 days after the second dose of the MenACWY control vaccine. The sequence derives from an adult who received the MenACWY meningococcal vaccine as a control. The CDR3 here is CASSWERWGNTEAFF. Written as DNA, the CDR3 is TGTGCCAGCAGTTGGGAAAGGTGGGGGAACACTGAAGCTTTCTTT.